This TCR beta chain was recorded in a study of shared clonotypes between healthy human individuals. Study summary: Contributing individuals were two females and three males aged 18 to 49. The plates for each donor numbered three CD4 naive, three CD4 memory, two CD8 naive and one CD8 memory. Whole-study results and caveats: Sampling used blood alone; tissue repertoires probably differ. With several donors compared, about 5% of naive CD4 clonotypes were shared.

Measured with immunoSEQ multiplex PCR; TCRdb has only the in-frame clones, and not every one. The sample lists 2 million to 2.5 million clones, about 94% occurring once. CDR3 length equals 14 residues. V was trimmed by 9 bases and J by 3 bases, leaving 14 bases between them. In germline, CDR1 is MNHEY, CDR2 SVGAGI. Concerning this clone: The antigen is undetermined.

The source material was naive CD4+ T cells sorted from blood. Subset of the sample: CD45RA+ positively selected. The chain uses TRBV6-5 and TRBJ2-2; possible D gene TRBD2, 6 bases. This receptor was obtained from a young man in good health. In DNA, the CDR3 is TGTGCCAGGCAGGGCAGGGAGGACACCGGGGAGCTGTTTTTT. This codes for CARQGREDTGELFF.